The rows below give T cell receptor beta chains drawn from one sample of a study of T cells after posttransplantation cyclophosphamide. TCRdb keeps only in-frame clones here, not all; method: immunoSEQ multiplex PCR. The data contain under 50,000 clones, about 90% of them singletons. Sample: PBMCs, taken about 60 days after allogeneic stem cell transplant with posttransplant cyclophosphamide. These receptors were taken from a male patient between 60 and 69 years old who received an allogeneic stem cell transplant from a related donor and was CMV-positive. The T cells may partly be graft donor cells. Both conserved end residues are part of each CDR3. The D gene is left open where the match is weak. The size of a clone is reported for some rows only, either as once, few or many, or as a class for expanded clones.

j_gene,abundance,v_gene,d_gene,CDR3nt,CDR3aa
TRBJ2-3,once,TRBV11-2,TRBD2,TGTGCCAGCAGCTTAGGGTTAAGCGCTAGCGGGTTAACAGATACGCAGTATTTT,CASSLGLSASGLTDTQYF
TRBJ1-3,-,TRBV10-3,-,TGTGCCATCAGTGAGTCCCCAGGAAACACCATATATTTT,CAISESPGNTIYF
TRBJ1-1,-,TRBV19,-,TGTGGCAGTAGTCCCGGGATGAACACTGAAGCTTTCTTT,CGSSPGMNTEAFF
TRBJ1-6,once,TRBV7-6,TRBD1,TGTGCCAGCAGCGCGGGACAGGCTTATAATTCACCCCTCCACTTT,CASSAGQAYNSPLHF
TRBJ2-1,-,TRBV10-3,TRBD2,TGTGCCATCACCAGACTAGCGGGGGGTCCCCGCTTAAACAATGAGCAGTTCTTC,CAITRLAGGPRLNNEQFF
TRBJ2-7,-,TRBV9,-,TGTGCCAGCCAACGCGGCAGCAGCTCCTACGAGCAGTACTTC,CASQRGSSSYEQYF
TRBJ1-2,few,TRBV27,-,TGTGCCAGCAGTTCCGCAGGCTATCTAAGTAGCTACACCTTC,CASSSAGYLSSYTF
TRBJ2-3,-,TRBV12-5,TRBD1,TGTGCTAGTGGGCCCGGGACAGGGACCACAGATACGCAGTATTTT,CASGPGTGTTDTQYF
TRBJ1-2,-,TRBV2,TRBD1,TGTGCCAGCTACCGGACAGGGGGCTTGGACGGCTACACCTTC,CASYRTGGLDGYTF
TRBJ1-3,-,TRBV9,-,TGTGCCAGCAGCGTAGAGGGGTTCGGAGGAAACACCATATATTTT,CASSVEGFGGNTIYF
TRBJ2-1,-,TRBV7-8,TRBD2,TGTGCCAGCAGCCACGGGGGGAACTACAATGAGCAGTTCTTC,CASSHGGNYNEQFF
TRBJ1-2,-,TRBV30,-,TGTGCCTGGAGTTCAGACTATGGCTACACCTTC,CAWSSDYGYTF
TRBJ2-2,-,TRBV11-2,-,TGTGCCAGCAGCTCCTCGGGTGGCAGGGGTGACACCGGGGAGCTGTTTTTT,CASSSSGGRGDTGELFF
TRBJ2-3,once,TRBV13,TRBD2,TGTGCCAGCAGCTTCTCCGGTGCGGGGGGGCCCCCAGATACGCAGTATTTT,CASSFSGAGGPPDTQYF
TRBJ2-7,-,TRBV19,-,TGTGCCAGTAGTGATACAGGGTTACTATACGAGCAGTACTTC,CASSDTGLLYEQYF
TRBJ1-2,-,TRBV14,TRBD1,TGTGCCAGCAGCCGACAGGGTAGGAGCTATGGCTACACCTTC,CASSRQGRSYGYTF
TRBJ2-3,-,TRBV12-5,-,TGTGCTAGTGGTTTGGTACGTGATGGGCGATCTAGCACAGATACGCAGTATTTT,CASGLVRDGRSSTDTQYF
TRBJ1-1,-,TRBV6-4,-,TGTGCCAGCAGCCCCCCGGGAGGTAGAGAAACTTTCTTT,CASSPPGGRETFF
TRBJ1-2,-,TRBV5-1,TRBD1,TGCGCCAGCAGCTTGTCGCAGGGGGAAGGCTACACCTTC,CASSLSQGEGYTF
TRBJ1-1,-,TRBV27,TRBD1,TGTGCCAGTCACCCCGGGGGACAGGACGAAGCTTTCTTT,CASHPGGQDEAFF
TRBJ1-1,-,TRBV10-3,-,TGTGCCATCAGTTGGGGGGACACTGAAGCTTTCTTT,CAISWGDTEAFF
TRBJ1-2,-,TRBV2,TRBD1,TGTGCCAGCAGTCAGACAGGGGTGGGTAACTATGGCTACACCTTC,CASSQTGVGNYGYTF
TRBJ2-6,-,TRBV25-1,TRBD2,TGTGCCAGCAGGGGCGGGGGCTCTGGGGCCAACGTCCTGACTTTC,CASRGGGSGANVLTF
TRBJ2-1,-,TRBV7-6,-,TGTGCCAGCAGCCCCACTGGGGGGTCCTACAATGAGCAGTTCTTC,CASSPTGGSYNEQFF
TRBJ2-2,-,TRBV7-2,-,TGTGCCAGCAGCCTTAGCGACCACCTGACCGGGGAGCTGTTTTTT,CASSLSDHLTGELFF
TRBJ1-6,-,TRBV28,-,TGTGCCAGCAGTGCAGATAATTCACCCCTCCACTTT,CASSADNSPLHF
TRBJ2-5,-,TRBV29-1,-,TGCAGCGTCGCAGACACCGGAACCATTGAGACCCAGTACTTC,CSVADTGTIETQYF
TRBJ2-2,few,TRBV7-7,-,TGTGCCAGCAGCCCCCAAGCCTCCGGGGGGGAGCTGTTTTTT,CASSPQASGGELFF
TRBJ1-5,-,TRBV7-9,-,TGTGCCAGCAGCCTTTCTTCTCAGCCCCAGCATTTT,CASSLSSQPQHF
TRBJ1-3,-,TRBV14,-,TGTGCCAGCAGCCAAAGAGGCTTCTCTGGAAACACCATATATTTT,CASSQRGFSGNTIYF
TRBJ2-1,-,TRBV7-6,-,TGTGCCAGCAGCTTAGCCCGCAATGAGCAGTTCTTC,CASSLARNEQFF
TRBJ2-3,-,TRBV6-4,TRBD2,TGTGCCAGCAGTGACGGTGCGGGGGGCACAGATACGCAGTATTTT,CASSDGAGGTDTQYF
TRBJ1-2,-,TRBV18,TRBD1,TGTGCCAGCTCACCCGGGACAGCCAAAAGTGGCTACACCTTC,CASSPGTAKSGYTF
TRBJ2-3,-,TRBV10-3,TRBD2,TGTGCCAGTATGATTAGCGGGGGGGCAGATACGCAGTATTTT,CASMISGGADTQYF
TRBJ1-2,-,TRBV2,-,TGTGCCAGCTTAATATCTGGGAGCGATGGCTACACCTTC,CASLISGSDGYTF
TRBJ1-5,-,TRBV7-8,TRBD1,TGTGCCAGCAGCTTACGAGGACAGGGGAATTTAGATCAGCCCCAGCATTTT,CASSLRGQGNLDQPQHF
TRBJ1-1,-,TRBV7-9,-,TGTGCCAGCAGGCGCGGGGGTATGAACACTGAAGCTTTCTTT,CASRRGGMNTEAFF
TRBJ2-5,-,TRBV7-2,TRBD2,TGTGCCAGCAGCCTCGGACTAGCGGGGCAAGAGACCCAGTACTTC,CASSLGLAGQETQYF
TRBJ1-6,-,TRBV28,TRBD1,TGTGCCAGCAGTAATGGGGACAGGGTCTTCGGTTCACCCCTCCACTTT,CASSNGDRVFGSPLHF
TRBJ1-1,-,TRBV6-6,-,TGTGCCAGCAGGGGCGACAGACCGAACACTGAAGCTTTCTTT,CASRGDRPNTEAFF
TRBJ1-1,-,TRBV6-4,-,TGTGCCAGCAGTGAACAGGGCGGCACTGAAGCTTTCTTT,CASSEQGGTEAFF
TRBJ1-1,-,TRBV2,-,TGTGCCAGCATATCTCAGGGCAACACTGAAGCTTTCTTT,CASISQGNTEAFF
TRBJ1-1,-,TRBV12-5,TRBD1,TGTGCTAGTGGCCGACAGGGGGGGAACACTGAAGCTTTCTTT,CASGRQGGNTEAFF
TRBJ1-2,-,TRBV7-2,TRBD1,TGTGCCAGCAGCTTAGGCGGACAGGGGAAGTATGGCTACACCTTC,CASSLGGQGKYGYTF
TRBJ2-4,-,TRBV6-6,-,TGTGCCAGCAGTTCGACCCTCGACACAAACAAAAACATTCAGTACTTC,CASSSTLDTNKNIQYF
TRBJ2-2,-,TRBV6-1,-,TGTGCCAGCAGTGAAGATCCAGGGCTGAACACCGGGGAGCTGTTTTTT,CASSEDPGLNTGELFF
TRBJ1-2,once,TRBV14,-,TGTGCCAGCAGCCGTGGGAGTAGTTATGGCTACACCTTC,CASSRGSSYGYTF
TRBJ1-1,-,TRBV6-5,TRBD1,TGTGCCAGCAGTCTCGGACAGGGGGCTATTGAAGCTTTCTTT,CASSLGQGAIEAFF
TRBJ1-6,-,TRBV19,TRBD1,TGTGCCAGTAGTTTTGGGACAGGGAATTCACCCCTCCACTTT,CASSFGTGNSPLHF
TRBJ2-7,-,TRBV5-6,-,TGTGCCAGCAGCTTGGGCGGTTTTGGGGGCGAGTTATACGAGCAGTACTTC,CASSLGGFGGELYEQYF
TRBJ1-4,-,TRBV7-2,-,TGTGCCAGCAGCTTACAGGGGATGAGTGAAAAACTGTTTTTT,CASSLQGMSEKLFF
TRBJ2-2,once,TRBV6-6,-,TGTGCCAGCAGTTACTATACAGTCAACACCGGGGAGCTGTTTTTT,CASSYYTVNTGELFF
TRBJ1-1,-,TRBV5-1,-,TGCGCCAGCAGCTTGGCCGGGCAGGGAGGCACTGAAGCTTTCTTT,CASSLAGQGGTEAFF
TRBJ1-4,-,TRBV29-1,-,TGCAGCGTTGGTTCCATCGAAAAACTGTTTTTT,CSVGSIEKLFF
TRBJ1-6,-,TRBV14,-,TGTGCCAGCAGCTTGACAGGAGCCTATAATTCACCCCTCCACTTT,CASSLTGAYNSPLHF
TRBJ1-1,once,TRBV7-9,-,TGTGCCAGCAGCCCAACCGGCGGCGGGGGGCGCACTGAAGCTTTCTTT,CASSPTGGGGRTEAFF
TRBJ2-1,-,TRBV4-1,TRBD1,TGCGCCAGCAGCCAATCTCCCAACAGGGGGTGGAATGAGCAGTTCTTC,CASSQSPNRGWNEQFF